This T cell receptor beta chain emerged from a study of blood T cells in healthy people across ages (dated by TCRdb to 2014 to 2015). Broadly, across the study: In model experiments, roughly one uniquely barcoded TCR beta cDNA molecule per two T cells was captured by template switching. Age-related changes in TCR beta repertoire diversity were measured in the study by deep sequencing normalized with unique cDNA molecular identifiers. The donors were divided into four age groups: young (average around 15 years), middle-aged (around 41), aged (about 60) and long-lived (roughly 86). For two donors (one aged 18 to 30 and one aged 80 or older), the study analyzed two additional independent replicas of 1 million unique cDNA reads from the same blood draw. The study at large found these results: Because the CMV infection status of the donors was unknown, age-related changes in expanded clonotypes may potentially have been confounded. Observed TCR beta diversity correlated strongly with the percentage of naive T cells measured by flow cytometry. The long-lived group showed more naive CD4+ T cells, fewer expanded clones and increased TCR diversity than the aged group, suggesting age selection. As age increased, observed TCR beta diversity per million T cells dropped in a roughly linear way, and a significant reduction was already evident by age 40. Estimates of total diversity based on one million sequenced T cells were considered lower bounds and underestimates. Conclusive comparison of naive and antigen-experienced compartments was prevented by the profiling of bulk unsorted PBMCs.

CDR1 and CDR2, looked up from the germline V gene, are MNHEY and SVGEGT. A distance of 19 bases separates the germline ends of V and J, which lose 5 bases and 2 bases respectively. The CDR3 measures 16 amino acids from cysteine to phenylalanine. The retained sequence is limited to the CDR3, 48 bases, with the frame set at the first base. On this clonotype itself: Its antigen has not been determined. Per-base qualities were not stored, and no clone one base away is much larger.

Donors were 35 to 40 systemically healthy Caucasian individuals from Russia aged roughly 6 to 90 years. Ten milliliters of peripheral blood were drawn from each donor into EDTA-treated Vacutainer tubes. Ficoll-Paque density-gradient centrifugation was used to isolate PBMCs, with at least 6.5 million per sample. Trizol reagent was used to extract total RNA from PBMCs, with at least 6 micrograms per sample. For every donor, flow cytometry on a PBMC aliquot measured the percentage of naive CD45RAhigh/CD27high T cells. Libraries were constructed by 5' RACE. Sequenced using an Illumina HiSeq 2500. A second about 6 to 11 cycle PCR used a sample-barcoded 5' primer and a J-beta primer mix. A unique molecular identifier was introduced onto each TCR beta cDNA molecule by a template-switch 5' adaptor carrying 12 random nucleotides. Each sample yielded at least 2.5 million CDR3-containing paired-end reads. All of the RNA was converted into first-strand cDNA using the Mint cDNA synthesis kit, with a TRBC-specific oligonucleotide serving as the primer. After uracil-DNA glycosylase treatment, a first 18-cycle PCR used universal primers M1SS and BC2_uni_R on all cDNA. The original pipeline was this. For normalization, 1 million high-quality reads were randomly selected from each sample, with every read carrying a distinct molecular identifier. Reads with shared molecular identifiers were discarded instead of being binned into consensus sequences. CDR3 identification, clonotype clustering and error correction used MiTCR with a Q25 quality threshold and the strictest error-elimination algorithm. A nonparametric unseen species model with Euler transformation was used to estimate lower-bound total TCR beta diversity. TCRdb applied fastp at Q25 and MiXCR to the public reads, then kept only in-frame beta chains. Rows with a matching CDR3 protein are joined into one entry that keeps the most common DNA and genes. Here the V and J calls rest on TCRdb's processing, not on the authors' analysis. The sample data list almost 550,000 distinct CDR3 sequences, and less than 25% of these were observed just once. The ten biggest clones cover 8.7% of the sample.

These sequences were also reported in another study, on T cells of mothers and their children. As described in the second report: Donors were nine systemically healthy Caucasian individuals: three mothers and their six children. cDNA synthesis used all of the extracted RNA, with 1.5 ug of RNA in each 15 ul reaction. In the second PCR, the M1S primer added sample barcodes and 2-4 random nucleotides. Over 10 million TCR beta CDR3 reads came from each mother, compared with some 3.1 million reads from each child. Thymic selection shapes the output of TCR recombination in a similar way in related and unrelated pairs, and inherited differences have a minor effect. Related mother-child pairs always showed normalized repertoire overlap that was slightly higher than in unrelated mother-child pairs, though the difference was never significant. Persistent microchimeric T cell clones were not detected, at a sensitivity of about 100 clones per million clonotypes. Deep NGS was used in the study to compare the TCR beta repertoires of mothers and children and to look for features that separate related mother-child pairs from unrelated individuals. The mean age was roughly 40 +/- 4 years for the mothers and about 12 +/- 4 years for the children. After adapters were ligated using NEBNext reagents, the libraries underwent 100+100 nt paired-end sequencing on an Illumina HiSeq 2000. To avoid cross-contamination, the mother libraries and the child libraries were prepared a month apart and sequenced in separate runs. Between about 500,000 and 2,100,000 distinct TCR beta clonotypes were identified per donor. Naive TCR beta clonotypes were estimated from low-frequency clonotypes matched to each donor's FACS-determined naive share, without sorting.

Recombination linked TRBV6-2 or TRBV6-3 to TRBJ2-7; the D gene remains uncertain. The origin of this receptor is a boy aged 10-17 years in good health. The material sequenced was blood. The CDR3 corresponds to CASSTFPARITYEQYF. The bases are TGTGCCAGCAGTACCTTCCCCGCCAGGATTACCTACGAGCAGTACTTC.